Included here is one T cell receptor beta chain sequence, with context. These data are taken from a study of blood T cell repertoires in COVID-19. Across the whole study: Samples came from the United States, Italy and Spain, spanning acute and convalescent COVID-19. T cells, B-cell-depleted T cells, or PBMCs provided the cDNA or gDNA that served as material.

CDR3 length: 13 residues. J lost 11 bases, V lost 5 bases, and 11 bases had no gene match. Germline V gives CDR1 MDHEN, CDR2 SYDVKM. The authors' processing: Nucleated cell counts were estimated from reference gene primer amplification. Some clones are missing from TCRdb's copy, which holds only in-frame ones; the method was immunoSEQ multiplex PCR. The V and J calls and the clone size are those of that table, but D and trimming were determined from the DNA. The table has approximately 73,000 clones, more than 75% seen once; the top ten hold 0.83%. Sequencing used peripheral blood. This sequence joins TRBV28 and TRBJ1-1; the match to TRBD1 covers 7 bases. The sequence derives from a woman aged 70-85 years with acute or convalescent COVID-19. CDR3 sequence reads: CASSLPQGDRAFF. As DNA, the CDR3 is TGTGCCAGCAGTCTACCTCAGGGGGACCGGGCTTTCTTT.